Listed below are T cell receptor beta chains from one sample, sequenced in a study of blood T cells in healthy people across ages. Each CDR3 protein gets one entry after TCRdb re-called the 5' RACE reads with MiXCR. Found here are about 1.4 million distinct CDR3 sequences, approximately 59% of them singletons; the top ten hold 5.5% to 8%. Sample: blood. All receptors derive from a man younger than 30 in good health. Each CDR3 is given without its conserved first and last residue.

V,J,CDR3
TRBV7-9,TRBJ1-1,ASSLDRGPGTEAF
TRBV10-3,TRBJ2-7,AISERTASYEQY
TRBV25-1,TRBJ2-7,ASSERDSGYEQY
TRBV5-4,TRBJ2-7,ASSLDKGAFGYEQY
TRBV19,TRBJ2-7,ASRSGSSYEQY
TRBV29-1,TRBJ2-1,SVEGAGGWSSYNEQF
TRBV27,.,ASSPFAGITYEQY
TRBV12-3/TRBV12-4,TRBJ1-2,ASSRTETSQGGYT
TRBV7-2,TRBJ1-5,ASSTKGAQSLRDQPQH
TRBV12-3/TRBV12-4,TRBJ1-2,ASRTGANYGYT
TRBV15,TRBJ1-2,ATSRERPGETYGYT
TRBV20-1,TRBJ1-2,SARDSRAGYNYGYT
TRBV12-3/TRBV12-4,TRBJ2-5,ASSAPGQPEVQY
TRBV20-1,TRBJ1-5,SATGDGYQPQH
TRBV27,TRBJ2-4,ASSVLGSKNIQY
TRBV4-1,TRBJ2-7,ASSQGWTSEQY
TRBV4-3,TRBJ1-4,ASSQDWGGEGEKLF
TRBV15,.,ATSRDLGELVETQY
TRBV6-5,TRBJ1-1,ASSYEQGAGTEAF
TRBV27,TRBJ2-7,ASSYRDSPTEFYEQY
TRBV29-1,.,SVRSGTYEQY
TRBV14,TRBJ1-4,ASSQARVGEKLF
TRBV2,TRBJ2-5,ASSVARSEETQY
TRBV6-5,TRBJ1-1,ASSYAGQNEAF
TRBV27,TRBJ2-1,ASSFNQGNEQF
TRBV6-6,TRBJ2-7,ASRSPGDSYEQY
TRBV6-1,TRBJ2-1,ASSEIGLAEF
TRBV20-1,TRBJ2-1,SARDMLAGAGTYNEQF
TRBV28,TRBJ1-6,ASGTKYNSPLH
TRBV12-3/TRBV12-4,TRBJ2-6,ASSFGPGLAVSGANVLT
TRBV5-1,.,ASSWEAAPTYEQY
TRBV7-9,TRBJ2-7,ASSLVPFDEQY
TRBV11-1,TRBJ2-1,ASSLVGGGAYEQF
TRBV28,TRBJ1-2,ASSDPSRFYGDT
TRBV6-6,TRBJ1-1,ASSLPQGTEAF
TRBV9,TRBJ2-7,ASSAQGTGSYEQY
TRBV4-3,TRBJ1-2,ASSPPGEMGYGYT
TRBV4-2,TRBJ2-1,ASSQVMGGEQF
TRBV29-1,TRBJ2-7,SVRTGRNYEQY
TRBV20-1,TRBJ2-4,SALRGASKEQY
TRBV4-1,TRBJ2-7,ASSQGDRGASYEQY
TRBV20-1,TRBJ1-4,SAITPVGVGKLF
TRBV21-1,TRBJ1-4,ASNPDRGFEKLF
TRBV6-1,TRBJ2-7,ASQQAGISYEQY
TRBV20-1,TRBJ2-1,SARDRNPGGGSTYNEQF
TRBV24-1,TRBJ2-1,ATSAGTSVYNEQF
TRBV4-1,TRBJ2-1,ASSQDPNEQF
TRBV27,TRBJ2-1,ASSVSSGDYNEQF
TRBV5-1,TRBJ2-3,ASSFLGGGAEDTQY
TRBV5-1,TRBJ2-3,ASSPWTESTDTQY
TRBV10-3,TRBJ1-4,AIRVEKLF
TRBV4-1,TRBJ1-6,ASSQDSQGSASPLH